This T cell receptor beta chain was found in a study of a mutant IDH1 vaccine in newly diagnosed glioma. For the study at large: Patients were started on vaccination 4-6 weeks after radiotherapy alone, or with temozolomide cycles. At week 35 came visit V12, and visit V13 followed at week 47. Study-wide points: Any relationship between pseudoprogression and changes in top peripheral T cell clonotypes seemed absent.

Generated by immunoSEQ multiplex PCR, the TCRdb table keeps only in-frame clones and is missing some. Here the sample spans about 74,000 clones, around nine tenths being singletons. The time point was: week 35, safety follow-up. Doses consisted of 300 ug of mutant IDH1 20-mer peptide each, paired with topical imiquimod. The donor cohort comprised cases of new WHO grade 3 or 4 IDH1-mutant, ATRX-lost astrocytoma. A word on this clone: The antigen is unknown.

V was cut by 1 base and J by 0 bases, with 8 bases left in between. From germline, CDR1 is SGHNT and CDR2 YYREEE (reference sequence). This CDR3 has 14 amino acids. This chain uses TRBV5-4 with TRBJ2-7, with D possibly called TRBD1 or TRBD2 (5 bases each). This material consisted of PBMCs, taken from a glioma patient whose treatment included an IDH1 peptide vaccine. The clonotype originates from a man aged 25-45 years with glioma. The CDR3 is CASSLKGSSYEQYF. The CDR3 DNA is TGTGCCAGCAGCTTGAAGGGGAGCTCCTACGAGCAGTACTTC.